One sample yielded the 7 T cell receptor beta chains listed below, sequenced in a study of cytomegalovirus exposure and HLA in healthy donors. Primers included in the PCR were 60 Vbeta and 13 Jbeta primers. Generated by immunoSEQ multiplex PCR, the TCRdb table keeps only in-frame clones and is missing some. The repertoire includes 110,000 to 150,000 clones, 75% of them detected once, and about 6.4% sits in the top ten. The source material was PBMCs. Every receptor here comes from a man aged 30 to 39 in good health and CMV-seronegative.

This sequence joins TRBV7-8 and TRBJ2-5, with 8 nucleotides matching TRBD2. Trimming took 5 bases from V and 5 from J; bases not matched to a gene: 13. CDR1 is SGHVS and CDR2 is FQNEAQ in the germline V gene. The CDR3 is made up of 16 amino acids. The CDR3 DNA reads as TGTGCCAGCAGCCTAAGGGGGACTAGAGCGAGGGAGACCCAGTACTTC. This codes for CASSLRGTRARETQYF.

This clone was seen only a few times. The V call is TRBV6-1, the J call TRBJ1-2; maybe TRBD1 (6 bases). CDR1 MNHNS and CDR2 SASEGT come from the germline V gene. With 0 bases removed from V and 8 bases from J, the gap between germline ends came to 13 bases. The CDR3 has 14 residues. CDR3 DNA: TGTGCCAGCAGTGAAGCGGGGGCAGGGGAAGGCTACACCTTC. Translating gives CASSEAGAGEGYTF.

This chain connects TRBV28 to TRBJ2-3, with D possibly TRBD2 on 6 matching bases. The CDR3 spans 14 residues. Per germline, CDR1 MDHEN and CDR2 SYDVKM. Trimming left V 3 bases short and J 3 bases short, with 10 bases between. CDR3 sequence reads: CASSLARGTDTQYF. Here the CDR3 DNA reads TGTGCCAGCAGTTTGGCGCGGGGTACAGATACGCAGTATTTT.

The chain has TRBV28 and TRBJ1-4; D possibly corresponds to TRBD1 (6 bases). Trimming shortened V by 3 bases and J by 0 bases, and 8 bases separated the two germline ends. The length of the CDR3 is 15 residues. Germline V CDR1 and CDR2: MDHEN, SYDVKM. The chain's CDR3 is CASSLRQATNEKLFF. DNA for the CDR3: TGTGCCAGCAGTTTGAGACAGGCAACTAATGAAAAACTGTTTTTT.

V usage is TRBV28 and J usage is TRBJ1-6; TRBD1 agrees at 8 bases. The CDR3 has 14 amino acids. Trimming at V came to 5 bases and at J to 9 bases, leaving 6 bases not matched to a gene. Germline loops: CDR1 MDHEN, CDR2 SYDVKM. The CDR3 spells CASSTLDRVSPLHF. CDR3 DNA: TGTGCCAGCAGTACCCTGGACAGGGTTTCACCCCTCCACTTT.

This clone was observed a single time. The rearrangement joins TRBV28 to TRBJ1-5; 7 nucleotides agree with TRBD1. The J segment lost 1 base and the V segment lost 0 bases, leaving 21 bases of the junction unmatched. This CDR3 spans 22 amino acids. CDR1 and CDR2 (germline): MDHEN, SYDVKM. CDR3 DNA: TGTGCCAGCAGTTTATGGGGACAGCTGGGGGGCGCGACATTGGCGAGCAATCAGCCCCAGCATTTT. Protein: CASSLWGQLGGATLASNQPQHF.

The chain carries TRBV19 and TRBJ1-5; no clear D. This CDR3 contains 14 residues. The V and J ends lost 4 bases and 6 bases respectively, with 13 bases between them. CDR1 is LNHDA and CDR2 is SQIVND in the germline V gene (reference sequence). The CDR3 DNA follows: TGTGCCAGTAGTAATAATAGTCCCGGTCAGCCCCAGCATTTT. Translated, it gives CASSNNSPGQPQHF.